What follows describes a single TCR beta chain. Its antigen is unidentified. The record originates from a study of T cell responses to AZD1222 COVID-19 vaccine. Findings and limits, study-wide: Just five or six AZD1222 recipients were seropositive at baseline.

The CDR3 runs to 15 residues. The germline V gene encodes CDR1 MDHEN and CDR2 SYDVKM. The ends were cut back, 6 bases at V and 6 bases at J, with 21 bases in the middle. The protocol was immunoSEQ multiplex PCR, while the TCRdb copy is restricted to in-frame clones and leaves out a portion. The profile shows some 150,000 clones, roughly 86% of them singletons. The analysis combined second doses at about 4 or about 12 weeks. V is TRBV28 and J is TRBJ2-7, with a possible D match to TRBD2 (6 bases). This TCR was recovered from an adult who received the AZD1222 COVID-19 vaccine. The sample was peripheral blood, taken 28 days after the second AZD1222 dose. CDR3 region: CASSLGGGLSLEQYF. CDR3 DNA sequence: TGTGCCAGCAGCCTGGGCGGAGGACTAAGTCTCGAGCAGTACTTC.